The table lists the clone carrying this T cell receptor beta chain with a few counts. The target antigen is unknown. These data come from a study of immune evolution from preneoplasia to lung adenocarcinoma. The study, taken as a whole, reports: Later-stage lesions seemingly showed higher T cell density and diversity than normal lung. Top clone share appeared to fall from AAH through AIS, MIA, adenocarcinoma.

Method: immunoSEQ multiplex PCR; TCRdb's copy keeps in-frame clones and lacks some. The sample carries fewer than 10,000 clones, 78% recorded once. Histologic diagnosis was independently verified by two lung pathologists. Premalignant or tumor cells were enriched by macro-dissection after pathologic assessment. The CDR3 contains 15 residues. Unmatched junction bases numbered 8, after V lost 4 bases and J lost 4 bases. Germline lookup yields CDR1 SGDLS and CDR2 YYNGEE. The genes are TRBV9 and TRBJ2-1; 7 bases are a match to TRBD1. This TCR was sampled from an older donor with lung adenocarcinoma. The specimen sequenced was FFPE minimally invasive lung adenocarcinoma tissue. CDR3 bases: TGTGCCAGCAGCACCCGGGACAGACAGTACAATGAGCAGTTCTTC. Its protein is CASSTRDRQYNEQFF.